The clone carrying this T cell receptor beta chain was picked up a small number of times. The entry originates in a study of control samples from healthy donors and cancer patients. CDR3 length equals 15 residues. V lost 6 bases and J lost 7, with 16 bases in between. Germline V lookup: CDR1 WSHSY, CDR2 SAAADI. The method was immunoSEQ multiplex PCR; TCRdb's version includes in-frame clones alone and lacks a portion of them. The repertoire holds over 100,000 clones, around 88% seen once, with less than 4% in the top ten. This receptor was taken from a man aged 35-49 years in good health. The rearrangement joins TRBV10-2 to TRBJ1-6, with D uncertain. The sample taken for sequencing was blood. The CDR3 sequence: CASSRTVMENSPLHF. The CDR3 bases are TGCGCCAGCAGCCGAACAGTGATGGAAAATTCACCCCTCCACTTT.